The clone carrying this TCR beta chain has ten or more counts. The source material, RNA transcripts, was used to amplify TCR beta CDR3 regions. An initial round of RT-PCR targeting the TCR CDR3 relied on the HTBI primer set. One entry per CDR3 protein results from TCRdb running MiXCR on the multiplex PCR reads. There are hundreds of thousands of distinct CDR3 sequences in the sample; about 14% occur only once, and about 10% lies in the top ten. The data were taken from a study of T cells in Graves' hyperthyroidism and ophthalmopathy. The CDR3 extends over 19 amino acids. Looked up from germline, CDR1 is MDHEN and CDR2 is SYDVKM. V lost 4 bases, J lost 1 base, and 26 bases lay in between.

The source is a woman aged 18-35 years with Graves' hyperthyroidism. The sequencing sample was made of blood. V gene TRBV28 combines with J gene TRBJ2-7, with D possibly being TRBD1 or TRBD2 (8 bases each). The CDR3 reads CASSSLWTGRTSGSYEQYF. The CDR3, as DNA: TGTGCCAGCAGTTCCTTATGGACAGGGCGCACTAGCGGTTCCTACGAGCAGTACTTC.